This T cell receptor beta chain was documented in a study of CD8+CD57+ T cells in acquired aplastic anemia. Study-wide background: DNA recovered from sorted CD4+ and CD8+ cells had a mean of around 3.3 ug.

A few counts support this clonotype. CDR3 length equals 17 residues. The ends were cut back, 0 bases at V and 2 bases at J, with 16 bases in the middle. Germline CDR1 LGHDT, CDR2 YNNKEL (reference sequence). Genomic DNA provided the template from which TCR beta VDJ and CDR3 profiles were obtained. TCRdb analysed the reads with MiXCR anew, one entry per CDR3 protein. The table records around 200,000 distinct CDR3 sequences, roughly 65% of them present only once. Patients sequenced had flow cytometry evidence of CD8+CD57+ cell expansion. None of the patients had been given any therapy when their blood was sampled.

This clonotype was obtained from a human donor with aplastic anemia. The chain is built from TRBV3-1 and TRBJ1-1; no reliable D call. The sample was sorted CD4+, CD8+, or CD8+CD57+ T cells (not recorded which) from PBMCs. CDR3 protein: CASSQEPRTSFNTEAFF. CDR3 bases: TGTGCCAGCAGCCAAGAACCGAGGACTTCTTTTAACACTGAAGCTTTCTTT.